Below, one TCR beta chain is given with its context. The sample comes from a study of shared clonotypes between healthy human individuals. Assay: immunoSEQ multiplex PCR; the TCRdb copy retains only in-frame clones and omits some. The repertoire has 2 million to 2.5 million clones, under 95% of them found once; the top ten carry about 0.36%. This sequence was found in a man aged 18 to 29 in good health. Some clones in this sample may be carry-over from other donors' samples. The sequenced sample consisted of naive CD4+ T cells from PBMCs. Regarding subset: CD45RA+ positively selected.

CDR3 protein: CASSLLRNNQPQHF. CDR3 in DNA: TGTGCCAGCAGTTTACTTCGGAACAATCAGCCCCAGCATTTT. The rearrangement links TRBV28 to TRBJ1-5, with D unresolved. Germline CDR1 is MDHEN and CDR2 is SYDVKM. Trimming removed 2 bases from V and 3 bases from J, with 8 bases in between. The CDR3 sequence is 14 residues long. The full variable domain, completed using reference TRBV28 and TRBJ1-5, is DVKVTQSSRYLVKRTGEKVFLECVQDMDHENMFWYRQDPGLGLRLIYFSYDVKMKEKGDIPEGYSVSREKKERFSLILESASTNQTSMYLCASSLLRNNQPQHFGDGTRLSIL.